This paragraph covers one TCR beta chain sequence. These data originate in a study of radiotherapy plus CTLA-4 blockade in lung cancer. Here immunoSEQ multiplex PCR was the method, and the copy in TCRdb shows in-frame clones only, minus some. This sample has tens of thousands of clones, with 70% to 90% found just once. Germline V gene data show CDR1 as SGHAT and CDR2 as FQNNGV. The CDR3 has 15 residues. V was shortened by 5 bases and J by 3 bases, with 14 bases between the two germline ends. The sequenced sample was peripheral blood, obtained from a patient treated with radiotherapy plus ipilimumab. The TCR originated in a human donor with non-small cell lung cancer whose response to radiotherapy plus ipilimumab could not be evaluated. V usage is TRBV11-2 and J usage is TRBJ2-1, with a weak D call TRBD1 (5 bases). The CDR3 here is CASSGPGPHYNEQFF. CDR3 DNA sequence: TGTGCCAGCAGCGGGCCAGGGCCCCACTACAATGAGCAGTTCTTC.